This T cell receptor beta chain was recorded in a study of control samples from healthy donors and cancer patients. This clone was found once. Sequencing was performed with immunoSEQ multiplex PCR; in TCRdb, only in-frame clones are kept and a portion is missing. The sample yields tens of thousands of clones, 80% to 95% seen once. V was clipped by 5 bases and J by 5 bases, with 12 bases between them. The CDR3 totals 13 residues. Per germline, CDR1 LGHDT and CDR2 YNNKEL (reference sequence). This TCR derives from a woman between 35 and 50 years old with lung cancer. Sequencing was carried out using PBMCs. The J gene is TRBJ1-1, the V gene TRBV3-1 (or the pseudogene TRBV3-2); no definite D call. The CDR3, as DNA: TGTGCCAGCAGCTCTTCGGTGGGGACTGAAGCTTTCTTT. Protein sequence: CASSSSVGTEAFF.